This T cell receptor (beta chain) stems from a study of prognosis after radiotherapy for stage I lung cancer. The CDR3 is 14 residues long. Germline V gene lookup returns CDR1 MNHEY and CDR2 SVGAGI. V was clipped by 4 bases and J by 6 bases, with 15 bases between them. Researchers used two-round multiplex PCR to amplify TCR beta CDR3 starting from genomic DNA. Round one of PCR was performed, and it used primers specific to each TRBV and TRBJ gene. TCRdb analysed the multiplex PCR reads with MiXCR anew, one entry per CDR3 protein. The sample holds approximately 20,000 distinct CDR3 sequences, about a quarter seen once. This clonotype was counted at least ten times.

The receptor's source is a donor at least 50 years old with non-small cell lung cancer. The chain employs TRBV6-5 and TRBJ1-2; tentative D call: TRBD1 (5 bases). The sample here was PBMCs, taken before or after stereotactic body radiation therapy (not recorded which). Here the CDR3 reads CASSSPGQGDGYTF. CDR3 coding DNA: TGTGCCAGCAGTTCCCCGGGGCAGGGAGATGGCTACACCTTC.